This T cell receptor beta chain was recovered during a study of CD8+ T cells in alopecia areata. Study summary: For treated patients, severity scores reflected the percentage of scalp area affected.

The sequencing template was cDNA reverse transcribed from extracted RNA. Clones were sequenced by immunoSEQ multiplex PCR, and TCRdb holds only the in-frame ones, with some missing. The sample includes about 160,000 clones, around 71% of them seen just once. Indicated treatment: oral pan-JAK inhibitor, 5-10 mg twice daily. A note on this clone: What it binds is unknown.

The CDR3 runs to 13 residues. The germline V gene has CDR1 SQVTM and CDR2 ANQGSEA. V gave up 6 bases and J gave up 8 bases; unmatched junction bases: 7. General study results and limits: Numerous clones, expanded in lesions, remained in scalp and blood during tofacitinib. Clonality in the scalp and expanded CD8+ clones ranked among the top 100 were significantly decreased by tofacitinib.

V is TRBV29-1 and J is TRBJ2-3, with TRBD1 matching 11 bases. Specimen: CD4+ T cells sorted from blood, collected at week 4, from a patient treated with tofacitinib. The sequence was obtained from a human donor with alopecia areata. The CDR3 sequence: CSVQGQGAFTQYF. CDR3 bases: TGCAGCGTCCAAGGACAGGGGGCCTTTACGCAGTATTTT.